Described below is a single TCR beta chain sequence and its context. These data come from a study of blood T cell repertoires in COVID-19. The CDR3 loop spans 16 amino acids. Germline CDR1 is SGHNT and CDR2 is YYREEE (reference sequence). Trimming stripped 1 base from V and 0 bases from J, with 8 bases between. Produced via immunoSEQ multiplex PCR; TCRdb's table is partial and in-frame only. Among some 25,000 clones listed, roughly 91% were seen once. This sequence joins TRBV5-4 and TRBJ2-6; no clear D. The source of this sequence is a man between 65 and 80 years old with COVID-19, enrolled during active disease. The sequenced sample consisted of peripheral blood. CDR3 sequence reads: CASSLSGSSGANVLTF. The CDR3 DNA reads TGTGCCAGCAGCTTGTCAGGTTCCTCTGGGGCCAACGTCCTGACTTTC. The whole variable domain, filled in from reference TRBV5-4 and TRBJ2-6, reads ETGVTQSPTHLIKTRGQQVTLRCSSQSGHNTVSWYQQALGQGPQFIFQYYREEENGRGNFPPRFSGLQFPNYSSELNVNALELDDSALYLCASSLSGSSGANVLTFGAGSRLTVL.